This T cell receptor (beta chain) was captured by sequencing in a study of blood T cell repertoires in COVID-19. Study-wide background: The study drew acute and convalescent COVID-19 samples from the United States, Italy and Spain. T cells, B-cell-depleted T cells, or PBMCs supplied cDNA or gDNA.

As handled by the study authors: The authors estimated nucleated cell counts from reference gene primer amplification. Only in-frame clones appear in the TCRdb table, and some are missing; sequencing was by immunoSEQ multiplex PCR. V and J calls plus clone size are reproduced from that table; the DNA served to infer D and trimming. The profile shows 200,000 to 250,000 clones, 80% of them singletons. This receptor was identified in a woman between 70 and 85 years old with acute or convalescent COVID-19. The sample taken for sequencing was peripheral blood.

CDR3 nucleotides: TGTGCCATCAGTGAGTCGACTAGCGGGAGCGATGAGCAGTTCTTC. It yields the protein CAISESTSGSDEQFF. The gene calls are TRBV10-3 and TRBJ2-1, with 12 bases lining up with TRBD2. There are 15 residues in the CDR3. V was clipped by 0 bases and J by 8 bases; unmatched bases: 2. Germline V gives CDR1 ENHRY, CDR2 SYGVKD.